This T cell receptor beta chain was recorded in a study of cytomegalovirus exposure and HLA in healthy donors (dated by TCRdb to 2015 to 2018). Regarding the study in general: An earlier analysis of roughly 500 of the donors reported 250 to 350 Gb of sequence data and some 120 million unique TCR beta sequences from 150 million to 200 million T cells. To predict cytomegalovirus infection status, the study brought together high-throughput TCR immunosequencing, statistical association of individual TCRs with disease status, and machine learning. The study aimed to test whether cataloging public T cell receptors could reveal signatures of past pathogen exposure. A later analysis re-analyzed previously published TCR beta repertoires from approximately 670 donors and added high-resolution HLA genotyping to study TCR occurrence patterns. Both class I and class II loci were covered by HLA typing, at four-digit resolution. A handful of DR-DQ haplotypes were handled as single units for association and clustering because linkage in the cohort was strong. Of the 350 to 450 genotyped donors, more than 75% were placed in the genetic ancestry cluster associated with self-reported Caucasian donors. Typing coverage varied by locus: roughly 629-630 donors for A, B, C, DRB1 and DQB1; 500 to 550 for DQA1; some 610 for DPA1; roughly 450 for DPB1. Donor age, sex, ethnicity and CMV serostatus were collected together with the repertoire data. Rather than drawing on any new phenotypic data, the later analysis identified candidate immune exposures from TCR beta sequences and the way those sequences occurred across donors. All discovery cohort repertoires had been generated on a single sequencing platform. Using immunosequencing, the study profiled T cell repertoires from around 670 subjects and related those repertoires to cytomegalovirus serostatus. A later genetic analysis used genome-wide SNP genotypes for 398 of the 666 donors, treating that subset as a discovery cohort. On average, 235,054 unique TCR beta nucleotide sequences were sequenced per donor among fewer than 500 genotyped donors of the cohort, with 15% to 20% of those sequences being non-productive. In an earlier analysis of more than 550 of the donors, high-throughput TCR beta sequencing was used to judge whether each TCR beta V gene segment behaved as functional or pseudogenic. Besides the first cohort of under 700 subjects, a separate validation cohort made up of 120 different subjects was used. An early release covering around 630 HLA-typed donors comprised about 300 gigabases of sequencing data and tens of millions of unique TCR sequences.

The germline V gene provides CDR1 SGHAT and CDR2 FQNNGV. V is pruned by 4 bases and J by 9 bases, leaving 10 bases of the junction without a gene match. From cysteine to phenylalanine, the CDR3 is 14 amino acids long. Of the read, only the CDR3 DNA is kept; its 42 bases are in frame from base 1. The method behind the library was the immunoSEQ multiplex PCR assay. A mixture of 60 forward primers for TCR Vbeta segments and 13 reverse primers for TCR Jbeta segments was used in the multiplex PCR. Amplification of the CDR3 region of rearranged TCR beta genes was performed with a multiplex PCR assay on genomic DNA. Amplified TCR beta libraries were sequenced as 87-base-pair reads on the Illumina HiSeq System. Per the source publication's procedure: In a later analysis, 80 million or so unique TCR beta chains were counted across the approximately 640 repertoires, and roughly 10 million of these chains were shared by at least two donors. Raw reads were error-corrected and collapsed into unique sequences with a nearest-neighbor algorithm that merged closely related sequences to remove PCR and sequencing errors. Alignment of CDR3 sequences to IMGT reference sequences was used to assign V, D and J gene segments. For a sequence to be retained, at least a six-nucleotide match to both a V gene segment and a J gene segment was required. A rearrangement was called productive if the CDR3 had no stop codons and remained in frame with V and J, and every other rearrangement was called non-productive. CDR3 was defined according to IMGT convention as the region running from the second conserved V-encoded cysteine to the conserved J-encoded phenylalanine. The earlier analysis of roughly 590 of the donors excluded any sequence lacking an unambiguous match to a single V gene segment. In an earlier analysis of 587 of the donors, V segments were called functional above 56.7% productive rearrangements and were called segregating when the between-donor standard deviation exceeded 5%. A statistical classification framework was developed to diagnose cytomegalovirus status using the catalog of TCR beta chain sequences. A later analysis assigned V and J genes by comparing TCR nucleotide sequences with IMGT/GENE-DB human TR gene sequences. A later analysis assigned CDR3 sequences and most-parsimonious VDJ recombination scenarios with the TCRdist pipeline. In a later analysis, each TCR beta chain was defined by its CDR3 amino acid sequence together with its V-gene family, and reads without a unique V-gene family were excluded. In a later analysis, several hundred highly shared, low-generation-probability nucleotide sequences were removed to address suspected cross-contamination and a sequencing artifact. A later analysis calculated a clonal expansion index for each public chain from normalized within-repertoire ranks of inferred template counts. In a later analysis, generation probabilities were computed using a VDJ recombination model fitted to out-of-frame rearrangements, and the results were checked against IGoR. A later analysis scored TCR-TCR, TCR-HLA and TCR-CMV co-occurrence with hypergeometric tests, applying a repertoire-size bias correction to TCR pairs. In a later analysis, false discovery rates were estimated by permuting HLA or CMV assignments 20 times. In a later analysis, co-occurring TCRs were grouped with DBSCAN, and TCRdist sequence similarity was added when clustering was performed within HLA-allele-positive subsets. Repertoires with fewer than 30,000 or more than 120,000 public chains, plus five repertoires with anomalous nucleotide sharing, were excluded from co-occurrence clustering. Sourced from immuneACCESS, this table was stored by TCRdb with only in-frame sequences that have V and J called. A share of the clones is absent; for the studies checked, an unresolved V gene accounts for under half, and the remainder has no known explanation. V, J and clone size are taken as reported in that table, and D and trimming were inferred from the DNA itself. A total of about 43,000 clones appear in this sample, under 70% of them only once. The ten largest make up about 11% of the sample.

The cohort comprised under 700 healthy bone marrow donors. All cohort members were sampled while nominally healthy, although unrecorded immune exposures were likely present. The donor tested CMV seropositive, placing the donor among the 290 or so seropositive members of the cohort. Each donor provided a peripheral blood sample, and peripheral blood mononuclear cells were used for TCR beta sequencing. Genomic DNA was extracted from the blood cell samples with the Qiagen DNeasy Blood Extraction Kit. Points on this clone: Its antigen is currently not known. Base qualities are not recorded, but no much larger clone differs from it by a single base.

The full study reports these points: Sequencing depth was assumed to be roughly uniform across donors in the presence/absence analyses, though that assumption may not hold. It was suggested by the authors that the approach could potentially be generalized to other disease states and immunological phenotypes. In a later analysis, TCR association rates were found to vary across HLA loci, with the most associated TCRs seen for DRB1 alleles and the fewest for HLA-C alleles. Only TCR beta chains were sequenced in this cohort, and the absence of alpha or paired-chain data limited detectable features. The study gave a list of some 150 TCR beta chains associated with cytomegalovirus. In a later analysis, HLA-associated TCR beta chains showed more clonal expansion and lower generation probabilities than non-associated chains that were equally common. In both the original and validation cohorts, the classifier was reported to diagnose cytomegalovirus status with high specificity and sensitivity. The only immune exposure information available for the cohort was CMV serostatus. A further reported finding was that TCR beta sequences accurately predicted the HLA-A and HLA-B alleles for most subjects in the first cohort. Because counts were too low, roughly 17 rarely observed V segments, including chromosome 9 orphons, were left out of the earlier analysis of some 600 of the donors. A few of the identified cytomegalovirus-associated TCR beta chains were confirmed in vitro to be specific for cytomegalovirus antigens. A later analysis found that most CMV-associated TCR beta chains appeared HLA-restricted, with HLA associations seemingly driven largely by CMV exposure. The 87-base-pair reads could not distinguish some IMGT-functional V segments, including TRBV6-2 and TRBV6-3, so those segments were excluded. Correlated functional status among segregating V segments might reflect linkage disequilibrium, but an unknown experimental factor could not be ruled out. In a later analysis, several top co-occurrence clusters were reported to appear linked to parvovirus B19, influenza, CMV and Epstein-Barr virus. According to a later genetic analysis, donors in an Asian-associated ancestry cluster had fewer N-insertions in productive TCRs than the approximately 690-donor mean. Specific HLA alleles were associated with roughly 17,000 TCR beta sequences at a false discovery rate of 0.05 in a later analysis. Because some donors lacked HLA typing at each locus, the association tests relied only on the typed subset. A later genetic analysis associated a missense DCLRE1C variant with V-gene and J-gene trimming of TCR beta chains, and an independent cohort replicated the association. Across donors, most TCR sequences were observed very rarely, whereas some public TCRs were present in many individuals. In an earlier analysis of 587 of the donors, most TCR beta V segments appeared in productive rearrangements about 90% or about 30% of the time, broadly matching IMGT annotations. When HLA alleles, especially DR and DQ, strongly co-occurred, attributing TCR associations to individual alleles was difficult. A cluster of highly shared sequence variants was judged likely to represent a technical artifact of the sequencing pipeline.

The material sequenced was PBMCs. The clonotype comes from a man in his 60s in good health and CMV-seropositive. The rearrangement combines TRBV11-2 with TRBJ2-7; the central 9 bases match TRBD1. The CDR3 corresponds to CASSSNRGPVLQYF. The base sequence is TGTGCCAGCAGCTCAAACAGGGGGCCCGTACTGCAGTACTTC.